This T cell receptor (beta chain) was profiled in a study of T-cell memory formation after mild COVID-19. TCRdb reanalysed the 5' RACE reads using MiXCR and keeps one entry per CDR3 protein. The sample contains approximately 350,000 distinct CDR3 sequences, 13% of which appear only once. The CDR3 consists of 14 residues. Germline V CDR1 and CDR2: MGHRA, YSYEKL. Deletions cut 4 bases from V and 3 bases from J, with 12 bases between. This clonotype was seen at least ten times. The antigen is not known. Broader study findings: Some SARS-CoV-2-responding clones were already detected in memory before infection.

V and J are TRBV4-1 and TRBJ2-5; tentative D call: TRBD2 (5 bases). The sample comprised PBMCs or a T cell subset sorted from them (not recorded which). The source is a man between 18 and 29 years old who had mild COVID-19 (a few samples of this study predate the infection). Cell type and time point are not known. CDR3 amino acids: CASSLPHGEETQYF. The CDR3 DNA follows: TGCGCCAGCAGCCTTCCCCACGGGGAAGAGACCCAGTACTTC.